Given below is one T cell receptor (beta chain) in context. The antigen is unknown. The V gene lost 2 bases and the J gene lost 6 bases, with 8 bases spanning the gap. CDR3 length: 11 amino acids. The germline CDR1 and CDR2 sequences are DFQATT and SNEGSKA (reference sequence). This sample was included in a study of CD8 T cells in ankylosing spondylitis. TCRdb redid the calling of the 5' RACE reads with MiXCR, one entry per CDR3 protein. The data show roughly 450,000 distinct CDR3 sequences, roughly a quarter seen once. Study results and caveats: Seemingly distinctive of ankylosing spondylitis blood was a TCR beta motif formed by eight highly homologous variants. Previously reported in reactive arthritis synovial fluid and blood were some of the motif variants.

The clonotype originates from a male donor with ankylosing spondylitis. The chain joins TRBV20-1 to TRBJ2-7; perhaps D is TRBD1 or TRBD2 (6 bases each). The material sequenced was blood, either unsorted or a sorted T cell fraction (not recorded which). This CDR3 reads CSARRGPEQYF. For the CDR3, the DNA is TGCAGTGCTAGACGGGGGCCCGAGCAGTACTTC.